Below, 15 T cell receptor beta chains from the same sample are listed, as sequenced in a study of CXCR4 blockade with PD-1 therapy in pancreatic cancer. The table came from immunoSEQ multiplex PCR; TCRdb's copy has only in-frame clones and leaves some out. The sample carries about 760 clones, about 35% recorded once. Material: tumor tissue. The source of these receptors is a human donor with pancreatic ductal adenocarcinoma.

The chain recombines TRBV30 with TRBJ1-4, with 9 bases aligning to TRBD1. The CDR3 runs 13 residues. With 4 bases clipped from V and 7 bases from J, the junction kept 4 bases outside the gene matches. Germline V gene sequence: CDR1 GTSNPN, CDR2 SVGIG (reference sequence). The CDR3 region is CAWNRQGGEKLFF. For the CDR3, the DNA is TGTGCCTGGAACAGACAGGGGGGTGAAAAACTGTTTTTT.

This chain connects TRBV19 to TRBJ2-3; TRBD1 matches at 8 bases. Per the germline V gene, CDR1 is LNHDA and CDR2 is SQIVND (reference sequence). The ends lost 3 bases at V and 0 bases at J; junction bases unmatched: 2. The CDR3 has 15 amino acids. The CDR3 protein is CASSMDRASTDTQYF. In DNA, the CDR3 is TGTGCCAGTAGTATGGACAGGGCTAGCACAGATACGCAGTATTTT. Complete variable domain (other parts from reference TRBV19 and TRBJ2-3): DGGITQSPKYLFRKEGQNVTLSCEQNLNHDAMYWYRQDPGQGLRLIYYSQIVNDFQKGDIAEGYSVSREKKESFPLTVTSAQKNPTAFYLCASSMDRASTDTQYFGPGTRLTVL.

V and J are TRBV19 and TRBJ2-7; a weak D match, TRBD2 (6 bases). CDR1 LNHDA and CDR2 SQIVND come from the germline V gene (reference sequence). The CDR3 extends over 14 amino acids. V lost 3 bases and J 2 bases, leaving 11 bases between the germline ends. The CDR3 region is CASSMRLGAYEQYF. Here the CDR3 DNA reads TGTGCCAGTAGTATGAGACTAGGGGCCTACGAGCAGTACTTC.

This clone was seen only a few times. The V and J genes are TRBV9 and TRBJ1-2, with TRBD1 identical over 9 bases. Germline V gene sequence: CDR1 SGDLS, CDR2 YYNGEE. Trimming at V came to 0 bases and at J to 6 bases, leaving 9 bases not matched to a gene. This CDR3 has 16 residues. The CDR3 loop reads CASSVVSSGTGNGYTF. Written as DNA, the CDR3 is TGTGCCAGCAGCGTAGTTTCTTCCGGGACAGGGAATGGCTACACCTTC.

This clone was counted only a few times. The chain combines TRBV28 with TRBJ2-7, with unresolved D. The V gene lost 5 bases and the J gene lost 0 bases, with 5 bases spanning the gap. The CDR3 consists of 12 residues. The germline gives CDR1 MDHEN, CDR2 SYDVKM. CDR3 amino acids: CASSPYSYEQYF. The CDR3 nucleotides are TGTGCCAGCAGTCCATACTCCTACGAGCAGTACTTC.

The chain has TRBV4-1 and TRBJ2-1; 11 nucleotides align to TRBD2. This CDR3 contains 16 residues. After removal of 2 bases from V and 7 bases from J, the junction contained 7 bases not matched to a gene. CDR1 and CDR2 from the germline V gene are MGHRA and YSYEKL. The CDR3 loop is CASSQLGTSGINEQFF. DNA for the CDR3: TGCGCCAGCAGCCAACTCGGGACTAGCGGAATAAATGAGCAGTTCTTC.

This clone was recorded a few times. The chain is built from TRBV6-8 and TRBJ2-7; TRBD1 aligns across 8 bases. Germline V gives CDR1 MNHGY, CDR2 SAAAGT. The CDR3 length is 15 residues. After removal of 6 bases from V and 3 bases from J, the junction contained 10 bases not matched to a gene. This chain's CDR3 is CASRQDRAGYYEQYF. DNA for the CDR3: TGTGCCAGCAGGCAGGACAGGGCGGGATACTACGAGCAGTACTTC.

The V call is TRBV18, the J call TRBJ1-6; D is possibly TRBD1 (5 bases). The ends were cut back, 2 bases at V and 4 bases at J, with 9 bases in the middle. Looked up from germline, CDR1 is KGHSH and CDR2 is LQKENI. CDR3 length equals 15 residues. CDR3 DNA: TGTGCCAGCTCACCATTGGGACGTTATAATTCACCCCTCCACTTT. It is translated as CASSPLGRYNSPLHF.

V usage is TRBV14 and J usage is TRBJ1-1; D uncertain. There are 17 residues in the CDR3. Trimming pared 4 bases from V and 5 bases from J, leaving 23 bases between. The V gene's germline CDR1 is SGHDN and CDR2 FVKESK. CDR3 in amino acids: CASSPVRRASARTEAFF. The CDR3 DNA sequence: TGTGCCAGCAGCCCAGTGAGGCGGGCGTCGGCTAGGACTGAAGCTTTCTTT.

This clone rates as medium-sized. The V call is TRBV6-8, the J call TRBJ2-5, with D tentatively TRBD1 or TRBD2 (6 bases each). CDR3 length equals 14 residues. CDR1 is MNHGY, CDR2 SAAAGT, per germline. The V and J ends lost 4 bases and 1 base respectively, with 10 bases between them. This CDR3 is CASSLEGGQETQYF. In DNA form, the CDR3 reads TGTGCCAGCAGTTTGGAGGGGGGCCAAGAGACCCAGTACTTC.

A few counts support this clone. The chain joins TRBV25-1 to TRBJ2-5; D possibly corresponds to TRBD1 (5 bases). The V gene's germline CDR1 is MGHDK and CDR2 SYGVNS. The germline V and J ends were trimmed by 3 bases and 2 bases, with 10 bases remaining between them. CDR3 length: 14 residues. The CDR3 loop is CASSDQTVQETQYF. The CDR3 nucleotides read TGTGCCAGCAGTGATCAGACAGTACAAGAGACCCAGTACTTC.

The rearrangement links TRBV6-8 to TRBJ1-1; D is ambiguous. The CDR3 covers 13 residues. Germline V gives CDR1 MNHGY, CDR2 SAAAGT. The germline V and J ends were trimmed by 7 bases and 1 base, with 10 bases remaining between them. DNA of the CDR3: TGTGCCAGCATTATAGGTCAGAACACTGAAGCTTTCTTT. Protein product: CASIIGQNTEAFF.

There are a few counts of this clone. The CDR3 coding sequence is TGTGCCAGCAGTGTAACCGGGGCGAACACCGGGGAGCTGTTTTTT. It yields the protein CASSVTGANTGELFF. The rearrangement links TRBV2 to TRBJ2-2; the D gene is possibly TRBD2 (5 bases). The germline CDR1 and CDR2 sequences are SNHLY and FYNNEI. The CDR3 covers 15 residues. Trimming cost V 4 bases and J 0 bases, with 9 bases left between them.

CDR3 sequence: CASSILRDPGGSDTQYF. Written as DNA, the CDR3 is TGTGCCAGCAGTATCCTGCGGGACCCAGGGGGCTCAGATACGCAGTATTTT. The chain is built from TRBV28 and TRBJ2-3; 8 positions match TRBD1. CDR1 and CDR2 from the germline V gene are MDHEN and SYDVKM. J gave up 4 bases and V 5 bases, and 14 bases lay outside the gene matches. The CDR3 extends over 17 amino acids. Drawing the rest from reference TRBV28 and TRBJ2-3, the complete variable domain is DVKVTQSSRYLVKRTGEKVFLECVQDMDHENMFWYRQDPGLGLRLIYFSYDVKMKEKGDIPEGYSVSREKKERFSLILESASTNQTSMYLCASSILRDPGGSDTQYFGPGTRLTVL.

This clone has just a few counts. The chain employs TRBV6-8 and TRBJ2-2; 8 bases map to TRBD2. The J segment lost 8 bases and the V segment lost 8 bases, leaving 13 bases of the junction unmatched. This CDR3 has 15 amino acids. Germline lookup yields CDR1 MNHGY and CDR2 SAAAGT. The CDR3 bases are TGTGCCAGCTTCCCGGGAGGGTCCCTCGGGGGGGAGCTGTTTTTT. This translates into CASFPGGSLGGELFF.